The TCR beta chain under discussion was sequenced for a study of CD8 T cells in ankylosing spondylitis. Study-wide points: Eight highly homologous variants formed a TCR beta motif that appeared characteristic of ankylosing spondylitis blood. Researchers reportedly found disease-linked clones significantly enriched in matched ankylosing spondylitis synovial fluid.

There are a few counts of this clonotype. Antigen unknown. The V end lost 1 base, the J end lost 3 bases, and 10 bases lay between the germline ends. Germline CDR1 and CDR2: SGHRS and YFSETQ. The CDR3 has 14 residues. TCRdb redid the calling of the 5' RACE reads with MiXCR, one entry per CDR3 protein. Of 750,000 to 850,000 distinct CDR3 sequences in the sample, 12% were seen once. The rearrangement uses TRBV5-1 and TRBJ1-1; D gene unclear. Sequenced material: blood, either unsorted or a sorted T cell fraction (not recorded which). This TCR was recovered from a male donor with ankylosing spondylitis. The CDR3 sequence is CASSLLGLDTEAFF. CDR3 nucleotide sequence: TGCGCCAGCAGCTTGTTGGGGTTAGACACTGAAGCTTTCTTT.